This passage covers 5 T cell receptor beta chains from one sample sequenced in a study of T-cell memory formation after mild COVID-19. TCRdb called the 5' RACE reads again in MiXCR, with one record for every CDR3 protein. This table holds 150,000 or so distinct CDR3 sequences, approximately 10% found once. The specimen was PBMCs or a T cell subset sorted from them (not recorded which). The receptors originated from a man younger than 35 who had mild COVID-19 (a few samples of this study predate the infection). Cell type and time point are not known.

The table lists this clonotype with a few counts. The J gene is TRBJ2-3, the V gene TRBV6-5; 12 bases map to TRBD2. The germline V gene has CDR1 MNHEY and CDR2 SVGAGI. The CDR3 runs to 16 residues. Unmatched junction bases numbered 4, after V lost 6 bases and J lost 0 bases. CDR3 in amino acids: CASRRTSGASTDTQYF. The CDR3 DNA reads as TGTGCCAGCAGGAGGACTAGCGGGGCTAGCACAGATACGCAGTATTTT.

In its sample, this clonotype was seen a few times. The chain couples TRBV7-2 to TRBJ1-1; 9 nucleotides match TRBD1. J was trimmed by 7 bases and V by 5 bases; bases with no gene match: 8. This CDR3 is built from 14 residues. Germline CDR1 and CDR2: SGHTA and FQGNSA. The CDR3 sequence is CASSPRQGVDEAFF. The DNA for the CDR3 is TGTGCCAGCAGCCCCCGACAGGGGGTTGATGAAGCTTTCTTT.

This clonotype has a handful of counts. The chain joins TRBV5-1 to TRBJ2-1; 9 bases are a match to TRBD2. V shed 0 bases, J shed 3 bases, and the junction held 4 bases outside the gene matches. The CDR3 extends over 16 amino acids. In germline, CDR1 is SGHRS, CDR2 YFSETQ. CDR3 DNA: TGCGCCAGCAGCTTGGATGGCGGGGGGGTCTACAATGAGCAGTTCTTC. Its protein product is CASSLDGGGVYNEQFF.

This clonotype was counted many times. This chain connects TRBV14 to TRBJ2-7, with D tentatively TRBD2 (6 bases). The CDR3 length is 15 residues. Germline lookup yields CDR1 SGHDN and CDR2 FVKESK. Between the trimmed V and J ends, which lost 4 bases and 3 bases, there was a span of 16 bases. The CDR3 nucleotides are TGTGCCAGCAGCCTAGGGACTGCCCCGGGCTACGAGCAGTACGTC. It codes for CASSLGTAPGYEQYV.

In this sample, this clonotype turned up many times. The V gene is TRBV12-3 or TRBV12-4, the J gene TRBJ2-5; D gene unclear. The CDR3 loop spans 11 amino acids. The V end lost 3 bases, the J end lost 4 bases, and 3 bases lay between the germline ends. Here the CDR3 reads CASSLLETQYF. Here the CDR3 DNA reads TGTGCCAGCAGTTTGTTAGAGACCCAGTACTTC.